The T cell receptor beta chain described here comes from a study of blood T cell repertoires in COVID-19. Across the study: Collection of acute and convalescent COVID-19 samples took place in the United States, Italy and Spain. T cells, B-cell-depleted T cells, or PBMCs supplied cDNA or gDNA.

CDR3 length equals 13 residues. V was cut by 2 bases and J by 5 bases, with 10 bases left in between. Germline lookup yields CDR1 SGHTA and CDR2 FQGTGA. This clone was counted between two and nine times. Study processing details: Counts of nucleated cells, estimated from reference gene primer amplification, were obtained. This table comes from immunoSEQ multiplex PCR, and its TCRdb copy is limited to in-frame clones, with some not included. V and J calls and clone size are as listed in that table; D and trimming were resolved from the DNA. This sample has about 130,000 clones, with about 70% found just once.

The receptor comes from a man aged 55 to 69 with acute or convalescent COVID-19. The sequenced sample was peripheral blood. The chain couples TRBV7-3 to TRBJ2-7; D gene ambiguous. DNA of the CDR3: TGTGCCAGCAGCTTAGGAGATGCTGACGAGCAGTACTTC. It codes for CASSLGDADEQYF.